The present entry profiles one T cell receptor (beta chain) with its context. The target antigen is unknown. Data came from immunoSEQ multiplex PCR; TCRdb stores just in-frame clones and leaves some out. In the table there are approximately 80,000 clones, roughly nine tenths of which are singletons. These data are taken from a study of OX40 agonist ivuxolimab in advanced cancers. Points from the study as a whole: CD8+ T cells were the subset that, on average, had more expanded clones than CD4+. The authors also found low normalized T-cell clonal expansion in some nonresponders.

V shed 0 bases and J shed 7 bases, with 31 bases lying between them. The CDR3 totals 22 residues. Germline CDR1 reads LGHNA; CDR2 reads YNFKEQ. This clonotype was sampled from an adult with an advanced solid tumor such as melanoma, head and neck, liver or kidney cancer. The sample in question was CD4+ or CD8+ T cells sorted from blood, obtained in a trial of the OX40 agonist ivuxolimab. This sequence joins TRBV4-2 and TRBJ1-6, with D tentatively TRBD1 (6 bases). The CDR3 DNA follows: TGTGCCAGCAGCCAAGACCCCTCAAGGGCAGGGGAAGGGTGGGTAGGGAATTCACCCCTCCACTTT. This sequence encodes CASSQDPSRAGEGWVGNSPLHF.